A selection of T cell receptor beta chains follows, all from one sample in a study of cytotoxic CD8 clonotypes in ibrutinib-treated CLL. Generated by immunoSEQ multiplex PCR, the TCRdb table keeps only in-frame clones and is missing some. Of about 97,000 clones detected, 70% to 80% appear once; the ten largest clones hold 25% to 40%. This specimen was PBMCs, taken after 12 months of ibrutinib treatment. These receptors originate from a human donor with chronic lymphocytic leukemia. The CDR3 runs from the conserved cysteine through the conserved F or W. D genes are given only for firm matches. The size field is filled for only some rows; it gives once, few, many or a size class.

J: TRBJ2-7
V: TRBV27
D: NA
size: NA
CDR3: CASSLKAGGSYEQYF
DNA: TGTGCCAGCAGCCTGAAGGCAGGAGGCTCCTACGAGCAGTACTTC

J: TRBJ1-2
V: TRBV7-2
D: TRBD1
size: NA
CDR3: CASSLEGDRLSGYTF
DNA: TGTGCCAGCAGCTTAGAAGGGGACAGGCTCAGTGGCTACACCTTC

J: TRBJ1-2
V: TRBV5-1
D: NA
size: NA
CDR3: CASSLGAPNYGYTF
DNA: TGCGCCAGCAGCTTGGGGGCGCCCAACTATGGCTACACCTTC

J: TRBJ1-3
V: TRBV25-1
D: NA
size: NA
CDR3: CASSGGLDSGNTIYF
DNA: TGTGCCAGCAGTGGGGGTTTAGACTCTGGAAACACCATATATTTT

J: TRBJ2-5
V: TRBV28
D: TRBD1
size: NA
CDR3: CASSPPGQGGETQYF
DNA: TGTGCCAGCAGCCCACCGGGACAGGGGGGAGAGACCCAGTACTTC

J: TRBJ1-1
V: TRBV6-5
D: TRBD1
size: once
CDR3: CASSSRTGGTEAFF
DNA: TGTGCCAGCAGTTCGCGGACAGGGGGCACTGAAGCTTTCTTT

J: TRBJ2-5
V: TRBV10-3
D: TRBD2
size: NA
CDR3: CAITPSGGKGETQYF
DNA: TGTGCCATCACCCCTAGCGGGGGCAAAGGGGAGACCCAGTACTTC

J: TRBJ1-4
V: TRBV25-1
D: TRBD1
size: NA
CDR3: CASSPGTGGFNEKLFF
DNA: TGTGCCAGCAGCCCGGGGACAGGGGGCTTTAATGAAAAACTGTTTTTT

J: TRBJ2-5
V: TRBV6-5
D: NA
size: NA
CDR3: CASSSREHQYF
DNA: TGTGCCAGCAGTTCCAGGGAACATCAGTACTTC

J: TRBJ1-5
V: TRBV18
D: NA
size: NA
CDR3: CASSPMNQPQHF
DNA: TGTGCCAGCTCACCGATGAATCAGCCCCAGCATTTT

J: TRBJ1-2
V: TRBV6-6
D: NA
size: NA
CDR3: CASSFADNSFNYGYTF
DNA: TGTGCCAGCAGTTTCGCGGACAATAGCTTTAACTATGGCTACACCTTC

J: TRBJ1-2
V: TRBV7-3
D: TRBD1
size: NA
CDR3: CASSTGQGTGYTF
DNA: TGTGCCAGCAGTACAGGACAGGGGACTGGCTACACCTTC

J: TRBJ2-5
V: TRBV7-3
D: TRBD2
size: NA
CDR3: CASSHPQTSGYETQYF
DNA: TGTGCCAGCAGCCACCCTCAGACTAGCGGGTATGAGACCCAGTACTTC

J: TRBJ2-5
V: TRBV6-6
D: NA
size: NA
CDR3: CASRATLQETQYF
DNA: TGTGCCAGCAGGGCAACCCTCCAAGAGACCCAGTACTTC

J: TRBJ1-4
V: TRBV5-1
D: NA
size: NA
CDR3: CASSSSPVDRNEKLFF
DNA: TGCGCCAGCAGCTCTAGTCCGGTGGACAGAAATGAAAAACTGTTTTTT

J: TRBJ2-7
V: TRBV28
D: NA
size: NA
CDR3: CASSPPGFSSYEQYF
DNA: TGTGCCAGCAGCCCACCCGGGTTCAGCTCCTACGAGCAGTACTTC

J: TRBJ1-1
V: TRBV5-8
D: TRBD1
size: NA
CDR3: CASSRGQVALMNTEAFF
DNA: TGTGCCAGCAGCAGGGGACAGGTCGCACTCATGAACACTGAAGCTTTCTTT